One sample yielded the 4 T cell receptor beta chains listed below, sequenced in a study of blood T cell repertoires in COVID-19. Sequenced by immunoSEQ multiplex PCR; TCRdb stores in-frame clones only, minus some. Of 200,000 to 250,000 clones listed, about 88% are singletons. The specimen sequenced was PBMCs or T cells enriched from blood (not recorded which). The receptors stem from a woman younger than 45 who had recovered from COVID-19.

This clone was counted between two and nine times. This chain connects TRBV6-6 to TRBJ2-5; 9 bases match TRBD1. This CDR3 is built from 15 residues. CDR1 and CDR2 (germline): MNHNY, SVGAGI (reference sequence). J gave up 4 bases and V 2 bases, and 5 bases lay outside the gene matches. The CDR3 region has the DNA TGTGCCAGCAGTTACGGCGGGACAGGGAGAGAGACCCAGTACTTC. It is translated as CASSYGGTGRETQYF.

This clone has a single count. The genes are TRBV9 and TRBJ1-2; D gene ambiguous. Germline-derived CDR1 and CDR2 are SGDLS and YYNGEE. V lost 1 base and J lost 4, with 8 bases in between. The CDR3 spans 13 residues. CDR3 loop: CASSVRGFYGYTF. CDR3 in DNA: TGTGCCAGCAGCGTAAGAGGGTTCTATGGCTACACCTTC.

This clone was recorded many times. DNA for the CDR3: TGTGCCACCAGTGATACAGGGAACACTGAAGCTTTCTTT. Translated: CATSDTGNTEAFF. V is TRBV24-1 and J is TRBJ1-1; possibly TRBD1 for D (5 bases). Germline CDR1 reads KGHDR; CDR2 reads SFDVKD. V was shortened by 3 bases and J by 1 base, with 5 bases between the two germline ends. This CDR3 region has 13 residues.

This rearrangement joins TRBV6-5 to TRBJ1-2; D is undetermined. V was shortened by 4 bases and J by 1 base, with 7 bases between the two germline ends. The CDR3 is 13 amino acids. Germline V gene sequence: CDR1 MNHEY, CDR2 SVGAGI. The CDR3 reads CASSLNSNYGYTF. The DNA of the CDR3 is TGTGCCAGCAGTTTAAACAGTAACTATGGCTACACCTTC.